A selection of T cell receptor beta chains follows, all from one sample in a study of T cell responses to AZD1222 COVID-19 vaccine. Produced via immunoSEQ multiplex PCR; TCRdb's table is partial and in-frame only. The profile shows 110,000 to 150,000 clones, 75% to 90% of them singletons. This specimen consisted of peripheral blood, obtained on day 0 of AZD1222 vaccination. The receptors derive from an adult in good health. Both conserved end residues are part of each CDR3. Each record gives: CDR3 DNA, CDR3 protein, D gene, J gene, V gene. A D gene is named only where the DNA matches it firmly.

DNA: TGTGCCAGCAGCCAAGATATTAAGACCCAGTACTTC
CDR3: CASSQDIKTQYF
D: .
J: TRBJ2-5
V: TRBV3-1/TRBV3-2

DNA: TGTGCCAGCAGCTTAGGGGCGAGAGAAGCTTTCTTT
CDR3: CASSLGAREAFF
D: .
J: TRBJ1-1
V: TRBV7-9

DNA: TGTGCCAGCAGCTTACTGGCGTCCTTAGGTGACACCGGGGAGCTGTTTTTT
CDR3: CASSLLASLGDTGELFF
D: .
J: TRBJ2-2
V: TRBV7-8

DNA: TGTGCCAGCAGCTTCACAGTGCGGGAGACCCAGTACTTC
CDR3: CASSFTVRETQYF
D: .
J: TRBJ2-5
V: TRBV5-4

DNA: TGTGCCAGCGGAGAGATTCCTTCACCCCTCCACTTT
CDR3: CASGEIPSPLHF
D: .
J: TRBJ1-6
V: TRBV6-5

DNA: TGTGCCAGAGGGACAGACTACGAGCAGTACTTC
CDR3: CARGTDYEQYF
D: TRBD1
J: TRBJ2-7
V: TRBV2

DNA: TGTGCCAGCAGTTACCCGGGGGATACGCAGTATTTT
CDR3: CASSYPGDTQYF
D: .
J: TRBJ2-3
V: TRBV6-5

DNA: TGTGCCAGCAGCTTGGATCGGTGGGGGAACACTGAAGCTTTCTTT
CDR3: CASSLDRWGNTEAFF
D: .
J: TRBJ1-1
V: TRBV5-6

DNA: TGTGCCAGCAGAAGACAGGGAAACTCTGGAAACACCATATATTTT
CDR3: CASRRQGNSGNTIYF
D: TRBD1
J: TRBJ1-3
V: TRBV6-5

DNA: TGTGCCAGCAGCTTTATAGTAGGGAGCCGGGACAGGGTAACTGAAGCTTTCTTT
CDR3: CASSFIVGSRDRVTEAFF
D: TRBD1
J: TRBJ1-1
V: TRBV5-6

DNA: TGTGCCAGCAGTGGGCCCTGGACTAGCGGGAGCTATGAGCAGTTCTTC
CDR3: CASSGPWTSGSYEQFF
D: TRBD2
J: TRBJ2-1
V: TRBV27

DNA: TGTGCCAGCAGTTACTTAGGACTAAACGGGGAGCTGTTTTTT
CDR3: CASSYLGLNGELFF
D: .
J: TRBJ2-2
V: TRBV6-2/TRBV6-3

DNA: TGTGCCAGCAGCCAAGTGACAGATAGCTCTGGAAACACCATATATTTT
CDR3: CASSQVTDSSGNTIYF
D: .
J: TRBJ1-3
V: TRBV3-1/TRBV3-2

DNA: TGTGCCAGCAAGACAGGGATCAGCGGGACTCTCTCCTACAATGAGCAGTTCTTC
CDR3: CASKTGISGTLSYNEQFF
D: .
J: TRBJ2-1
V: TRBV7-8

DNA: TGTGCCAGCAGCTTAGGGGGACGGGAGGGCCCGAGGGCCGGGGAGCTGTTTTTT
CDR3: CASSLGGREGPRAGELFF
D: TRBD2
J: TRBJ2-2
V: TRBV7-3

DNA: TGTGCCAGTAGTATTTTACGGGATCACTATAATTCACCCCTCCACTTT
CDR3: CASSILRDHYNSPLHF
D: .
J: TRBJ1-6
V: TRBV19

DNA: TGTGCCAGCAGACCAACAGGGGGCCATGGCTACACCTTC
CDR3: CASRPTGGHGYTF
D: TRBD1
J: TRBJ1-2
V: TRBV7-9

DNA: TGCGCCAGCAGCCAAGTTGGGACAGGGATTCTTGGGGCTTTCTTT
CDR3: CASSQVGTGILGAFF
D: TRBD1
J: TRBJ1-1
V: TRBV4-1

DNA: TGCGCCAGCAGCTTGGTGTCAGGAACTGGAAACACCATATATTTT
CDR3: CASSLVSGTGNTIYF
D: .
J: TRBJ1-3
V: TRBV5-1

DNA: TGTGCCAGCAGTTTAGACAGCGCTGAAGCTTTCTTT
CDR3: CASSLDSAEAFF
D: .
J: TRBJ1-1
V: TRBV28